This T cell receptor (beta chain) comes out of a study of T-cell reconstitution after alpha-beta-depleted transplantation in children. V dropped 4 bases and J dropped 8; count of bases not matched to a gene: 11. The germline V gene encodes CDR1 SGHAT and CDR2 FQNNGV. The CDR3 is made up of 18 amino acids. The authors prepared the TCRbeta library with unique molecular identifiers. One entry per CDR3 protein results from TCRdb running MiXCR on the PCR reads. In the table there are about 610,000 distinct CDR3 sequences, over 9.5% of which are singletons. The receptor was derived from a human donor who donated a stem cell graft to a child with acute myeloid leukemia. The V gene is TRBV11-2, the J gene TRBJ2-2; 15 nucleotides match TRBD2. Sample: PBMCs from the stem cell graft donor, taken from the stem cell graft. The CDR3 is CASSSRTSGRAGMGELFF. DNA for the CDR3: TGTGCCAGCAGCTCCAGGACTAGCGGGAGGGCGGGGATGGGGGAGCTGTTTTTT.